The 31 T cell receptor beta chains listed next were all sequenced from one sample in a study of Ad26.COV2.S vaccination and SARS-CoV-2 variants (dated by TCRdb to about 2021). The method was the immunoSEQ multiplex PCR assay. TCRdb retrieved this table from immuneACCESS and kept in-frame rearrangements only. Not all clones are present; in checked studies, unresolved V genes account for under half, and no reason is known for the remainder. For this sample the table gives about 680,000 clones, of which 70% to 90% were detected only once. Jointly, the top ten make up about 1.5% of the sample. The intended sense of this specimen's treatment or condition label: some 20 received Ad26.COV2.S at low or high dose, single or two shots; several received placebo; per-sample allocation not given. Repertoires of vaccine and placebo recipients were sequenced from samples collected on day 63 after the first injection.

The material was peripheral blood, obtained in a trial of Ad26.COV2.S vaccine versus placebo. The receptors stem from a person between 18 and 65 years old who received the Ad26.COV2.S COVID-19 vaccine or a placebo.

This chain connects TRBV5-4 to TRBJ2-1; TRBD1 agrees at 7 bases. V dropped 0 bases and J dropped 3; count of bases not matched to a gene: 6. This CDR3 region has 16 residues. Germline V gene sequence: CDR1 SGHNT, CDR2 YYREEE (reference sequence). In DNA form, the CDR3 reads TGTGCCAGCAGCTTGGCCCGCGGACAGGTCTACAATGAGCAGTTCTTC. Its protein is CASSLARGQVYNEQFF.

The V and J genes are TRBV7-2 and TRBJ2-1; D is undetermined. The CDR3 contains 15 residues. V shed 2 bases and J shed 6 bases, with 14 bases lying between them. Germline CDR1 SGHTA, CDR2 FQGNSA. CDR3 in DNA: TGTGCCAGCAGCTTAAGTTTTGGCTCGGGCAATGAGCAGTTCTTC. Translation gives CASSLSFGSGNEQFF.

The chain couples TRBV5-5 to TRBJ2-7; D may be TRBD2 (5 bases). The CDR3 has 15 amino acids. Trimming left V 3 bases short and J 4 bases short, with 17 bases between. Germline assignment: CDR1 SGHKS and CDR2 YYEKEE (reference sequence). CDR3 sequence: CASSSEGSSRYEQYF. The DNA for the CDR3 is TGTGCCAGCAGCTCCGAGGGTAGTAGCAGGTACGAGCAGTACTTC. Combining the CDR3 with reference TRBV5-5 and TRBJ2-7 gives the whole variable domain DAGVTQSPTHLIKTRGQQVTLRCSPISGHKSVSWYQQVLGQGPQFIFQYYEKEERGRGNFPDRFSARQFPNYSSELNVNALLLGDSALYLCASSSEGSSRYEQYFGPGTRLTVT.

The chain recombines TRBV5-1 with TRBJ1-3; D is undetermined. The CDR3 length is 16 residues. The V and J ends lost 1 base and 2 bases respectively, with 13 bases between them. Germline V lookup: CDR1 SGHRS, CDR2 YFSETQ. In DNA form, the CDR3 reads TGCGCCAGCAGCTTGTTTTCGTCCGATGCTGGAAACACCATATATTTT. This gives the protein CASSLFSSDAGNTIYF.

V and J are TRBV24-1 and TRBJ1-5; D not resolved. The CDR3 has 14 residues. Germline CDR1 reads KGHDR; CDR2 reads SFDVKD. Trimming stripped 3 bases from V and 0 bases from J, with 5 bases between. The CDR3 reads CATSDDYSNQPQHF. CDR3 sequence (DNA): TGTGCCACCAGTGATGACTATAGCAATCAGCCCCAGCATTTT.

The rearrangement links TRBV5-4 to TRBJ2-7; 12 bases align to TRBD1. V was clipped by 3 bases and J by 4 bases; unmatched bases: 8. This CDR3 is 16 amino acids long. Per the germline V gene, CDR1 is SGHNT and CDR2 is YYREEE (reference sequence). CDR3 coding DNA: TGTGCCAGCAGCTCGGCCCGGGACAGGGGGCCTTACGAGCAGTACTTC. Encoded protein: CASSSARDRGPYEQYF.

J is TRBJ2-5 and V is TRBV15; D is perhaps TRBD2 (6 bases). V gave up 0 bases and J gave up 10 bases, with 12 bases separating them. Germline CDR1 and CDR2: LNHNV and YYDKDF (reference sequence). The CDR3 extends over 13 amino acids. The CDR3 spells CATSRDVSGFQYF. For the CDR3, the DNA is TGTGCCACCAGCAGAGATGTAAGCGGGTTCCAGTACTTC.

V and J are TRBV6-6 and TRBJ1-5; no firm D call. This CDR3 contains 14 residues. CDR1 is MNHNY and CDR2 is SVGAGI in the germline V gene (reference sequence). Trimming took 2 bases from V and 1 from J, leaving 6 bases between them. The CDR3 DNA reads TGTGCCAGCAGTTACCCGGACAGCAATCAGCCCCAGCATTTT. Translating gives CASSYPDSNQPQHF.

In this sample, this clone turned up once. The rearrangement joins TRBV7-3 to TRBJ2-3; the D gene is possibly TRBD2 (6 bases). This CDR3 comprises 15 residues. Germline V CDR1 and CDR2: SGHTA, FQGTGA. Trimming cost V 1 base and J 0 bases, with 8 bases left between them. As DNA, the CDR3 is TGTGCCAGCAGCTTAAGGCGGGGAAGCACAGATACGCAGTATTTT. It yields the protein CASSLRRGSTDTQYF. Complete variable domain (other parts from reference TRBV7-3 and TRBJ2-3): GAGVSQTPSNKVTEKGKYVELRCDPISGHTALYWYRQSLGQGPEFLIYFQGTGAADDSGLPNDRFFAVRPEGSVSTLKIQRTERGDSAVYLCASSLRRGSTDTQYFGPGTRLTVL.

The V call is TRBV5-1, the J call TRBJ1-1; D is perhaps TRBD1 (5 bases). This CDR3 contains 13 residues. Trimming left V 6 bases short and J 0 bases short, with 9 bases between. Germline loops: CDR1 SGHRS, CDR2 YFSETQ. The CDR3 spells CASKGPMNTEAFF. CDR3 bases: TGCGCCAGCAAGGGACCGATGAACACTGAAGCTTTCTTT.

DNA of the CDR3: TGCAGTGCTAGTCCCCAGAGTGGCTATGGCTACACCTTC. Residues: CSASPQSGYGYTF. J is TRBJ1-2 and V is TRBV20-1; D remains unclear. There are 13 residues in the CDR3. Deletions cut 3 bases from V and 4 bases from J, with 12 bases between. Germline CDR1 reads DFQATT; CDR2 reads SNEGSKA (reference sequence).

The chain combines TRBV6-1 with TRBJ2-5, with D perhaps matching TRBD2 (7 bases). The germline gives CDR1 MNHNS, CDR2 SASEGT. The CDR3 contains 14 residues. Trimming took off 1 base at V and 5 bases at J, with 11 bases between the two ends. Here the CDR3 DNA reads TGTGCCAGCAGTGAAGGGGGGGGCGCGGAGACCCAGTACTTC. It translates to CASSEGGGAETQYF.

This rearrangement joins TRBV11-3 to TRBJ1-1; D is uncertain. The CDR3 runs 15 residues. Germline CDR1 reads SGHNT; CDR2 reads YENEEA. Trimming pared 5 bases from V and 3 bases from J, leaving 16 bases between. The CDR3 sequence is CASSAGSGGYTEAFF. CDR3 nucleotides: TGTGCCAGCAGCGCCGGTTCCGGCGGATACACTGAAGCTTTCTTT.

The V call is TRBV7-2, the J call TRBJ1-2, with TRBD1 matching over 7 bases. The CDR3 runs 14 residues. J lost 2 bases, V lost 0 bases, and 0 bases had no gene match. CDR1 is SGHTA, CDR2 FQGNSA, per germline. The CDR3 DNA is TGTGCCAGCAGCTTAGCGACAGGGAACTATGGCTACACCTTC. It translates to CASSLATGNYGYTF.

The rearrangement joins TRBV3-1 (or the pseudogene TRBV3-2) to TRBJ1-4; D gene ambiguous. Germline V lookup: CDR1 LGHDT, CDR2 YNNKEL (reference sequence). The CDR3 length is 14 residues. Trimming removed 6 bases at V and 0 bases at J, with 8 bases between. The CDR3 nucleotides read TGTGCCAGCAGGCCTGCTGCAACTAATGAAAAACTGTTTTTT. This translates into CASRPAATNEKLFF.

In this sample, this clone turned up once. J is TRBJ2-7 and V is TRBV10-3; 9 nucleotides align to TRBD1. The CDR3 length is 15 residues. Losses at the gene ends were 4 bases for V and 2 bases for J; bases not matched to a gene: 6. Germline loops: CDR1 ENHRY, CDR2 SYGVKD. The CDR3 sequence is CAISGGTGRTYEQYF. Written as DNA, the CDR3 is TGTGCCATCAGTGGTGGGACAGGGAGGACCTACGAGCAGTACTTC.

The chain combines TRBV9 with TRBJ2-1; TRBD2 aligns across 13 bases. The CDR3 has 16 residues. Per the germline V gene, CDR1 is SGDLS and CDR2 is YYNGEE. The trim removed 3 bases at V and 1 base at J, leaving 1 base unmatched. CDR3 bases: TGTGCCAGCAGCGGGACTAGCGGGAGATCCTACAATGAGCAGTTCTTC. Its protein is CASSGTSGRSYNEQFF.

The rearrangement links TRBV6-6 to TRBJ1-1; tentative D call: TRBD1 (6 bases). This CDR3 has 15 amino acids. Germline V gene data show CDR1 as MNHNY and CDR2 as SVGAGI (reference sequence). Trimming took 4 bases from V and 1 from J, leaving 13 bases between them. The CDR3 DNA is TGTGCCAGCAGTTCCCTCGGACAGCAGAACACTGAAGCTTTCTTT. Its protein product is CASSSLGQQNTEAFF.

The chain combines TRBV10-3 with TRBJ2-1; the match to TRBD2 covers 12 bases. The J segment lost 5 bases and the V segment lost 3 bases, leaving 5 bases of the junction unmatched. The CDR3 loop spans 16 amino acids. The V gene's germline CDR1 is ENHRY and CDR2 SYGVKD. The CDR3 coding sequence is TGTGCCATCAGTGAATGGCTAGCGGGAGGGAACAATGAGCAGTTCTTC. Amino acid sequence: CAISEWLAGGNNEQFF.

The J gene is TRBJ1-1, the V gene TRBV7-8; D is ambiguous. Trimming cost V 2 bases and J 0 bases, with 10 bases left between them. Germline CDR1 SGHVS, CDR2 FQNEAQ. The CDR3 runs 15 residues. CDR3 bases: TGTGCCAGCAGCTTAACCCCAGGACTGAACACTGAAGCTTTCTTT. Translation: CASSLTPGLNTEAFF.

The chain uses TRBV6-5 and TRBJ1-4; TRBD1 is a possible D gene (5 bases). Between the trimmed V and J ends, which lost 6 bases and 8 bases, there was a span of 19 bases. The germline CDR1 and CDR2 sequences are MNHEY and SVGAGI. The CDR3 spans 15 residues. This CDR3 reads CASSDQGWGDEKLFF. The CDR3 bases are TGTGCCAGCAGCGACCAGGGCTGGGGAGACGAAAAACTGTTTTTT.

The chain has TRBV11-2 and TRBJ1-5; perhaps TRBD1 as D (5 bases). The CDR3 has 14 residues. Germline V gives CDR1 SGHAT, CDR2 FQNNGV. Trimming took off 5 bases at V and 7 bases at J, with 15 bases between the two ends. DNA of the CDR3: TGTGCCAGCAGCGCGCCAGGGACGAACCAGCCCCAGCATTTT. As protein: CASSAPGTNQPQHF.

The rearrangement links TRBV12-5 to TRBJ2-3, with 7 bases fitting TRBD1. The CDR3 extends over 13 amino acids. Germline CDR1 is LGHNT and CDR2 is FRNRAP. The V segment lost 2 bases and the J segment 4 bases; nucleotides outside the gene matches: 0. The CDR3: CASGLTGADTQYF. The CDR3 nucleotides read TGTGCTAGTGGTTTGACAGGGGCAGATACGCAGTATTTT.

The genes are TRBV5-5 and TRBJ1-2, with D maybe TRBD1 (5 bases). The CDR3 runs to 15 residues. The germline gives CDR1 SGHKS, CDR2 YYEKEE (reference sequence). Trimming shortened V by 4 bases and J by 6 bases, and 19 bases separated the two germline ends. The DNA of the CDR3 is TGTGCCAGCAGCGTCCCGGGATTCATGGGGGATGGCTACACCTTC. This gives the protein CASSVPGFMGDGYTF.

The V call is TRBV6-5, the J call TRBJ2-1; 7 bases fit TRBD2. The CDR3 has 16 amino acids. In germline, CDR1 is MNHEY, CDR2 SVGAGI. Unmatched junction bases numbered 8, after V lost 0 bases and J lost 6 bases. This chain's CDR3 is CASSYSLAGVPNEQFF. DNA for the CDR3: TGTGCCAGCAGTTACTCCTTAGCGGGCGTCCCCAATGAGCAGTTCTTC.

The genes are TRBV27 and TRBJ1-2; 7 nucleotides align to TRBD1. Looked up from germline, CDR1 is MNHEY and CDR2 is SMNVEV (reference sequence). The CDR3 is 12 amino acids. The J segment lost 6 bases and the V segment lost 10 bases, leaving 8 bases of the junction unmatched. CDR3: CAKTGTDHGYTF. The CDR3 coding sequence is TGTGCCAAAACCGGGACAGACCATGGCTACACCTTC.

The rearrangement links TRBV5-4 to TRBJ2-1; D remains unclear. Trimming shortened V by 2 bases and J by 3 bases, and 6 bases separated the two germline ends. Germline V lookup: CDR1 SGHNT, CDR2 YYREEE (reference sequence). CDR3 length equals 13 residues. The CDR3: CASSLQIYNEQFF. In DNA form, the CDR3 reads TGTGCCAGCAGCTTACAGATCTACAATGAGCAGTTCTTC.

The chain has TRBV10-2 and TRBJ2-5; 9 positions agree with TRBD1. This CDR3 comprises 15 residues. Unmatched junction bases numbered 4, after V lost 4 bases and J lost 1 base. From germline, CDR1 is WSHSY and CDR2 SAAADI. The CDR3 DNA is TGCGCCAGCAGTGTGGACAGGGGAGGCCAAGAGACCCAGTACTTC. Translation gives CASSVDRGGQETQYF.

This rearrangement joins TRBV18 to TRBJ1-5; D is unresolved. Trimming took off 6 bases at V and 3 bases at J, with 9 bases between the two ends. Germline lookup yields CDR1 KGHSH and CDR2 LQKENI. The CDR3 contains 13 residues. The CDR3 protein is CASSAGDNQPQHF. CDR3 in DNA: TGTGCCAGCTCGGCTGGGGACAATCAGCCCCAGCATTTT.

The chain combines TRBV29-1 with TRBJ2-1; TRBD2 aligns across 10 bases. The CDR3 length is 14 residues. Per the germline V gene, CDR1 is SQVTM and CDR2 is ANQGSEA. After removal of 6 bases from V and 7 bases from J, the junction contained 9 bases not matched to a gene. The CDR3 sequence: CSVPSGSLWNEQFF. CDR3 nucleotides: TGCAGCGTCCCTAGCGGGAGCTTGTGGAATGAGCAGTTCTTC.

The rearrangement links TRBV19 to TRBJ1-5; the D is unclear. The germline V gene has CDR1 LNHDA and CDR2 SQIVND (reference sequence). The CDR3 contains 15 residues. V was pared by 9 bases and J by 3 bases, with 18 bases between. The CDR3 region is CASQREGLANQPQHF. The CDR3 DNA is TGTGCCAGCCAACGTGAGGGCTTAGCCAATCAGCCCCAGCATTTT. The full variable domain, its missing parts supplied by reference TRBV19 and TRBJ1-5, is DGGITQSPKYLFRKEGQNVTLSCEQNLNHDAMYWYRQDPGQGLRLIYYSQIVNDFQKGDIAEGYSVSREKKESFPLTVTSAQKNPTAFYLCASQREGLANQPQHFGDGTRLSIL.